This entry lists 20 T cell receptor beta chains sequenced from one sample in a study of T cells in Graves' hyperthyroidism and ophthalmopathy. From RNA transcripts, TCR beta CDR3 regions were amplified. HTBI primers were used for first-round RT-PCR of the TCR CDR3. Using its own MiXCR run on the multiplex PCR reads, TCRdb lists one record per CDR3 protein. The sample has about 260,000 distinct CDR3 sequences; around 22% are singletons. Source material: blood. The source is a man between 25 and 39 years old with Graves' ophthalmopathy.

To note about this clonotype: Relative to the germline gene, one junction end is altered; a read error may explain this. This rearrangement joins TRBV20-1 to TRBJ1-5; perhaps TRBD1 as D (5 bases). The CDR3 contains 16 residues. Germline V gives CDR1 DFQATT, CDR2 SNEGSKA (reference sequence). The CDR3 region is CSVRDHMWGSNQPQHF. CDR3 sequence (DNA): TGCAGTGTTAGAGACCATATGTGGGGGAGCAATCAGCCCCAGCATTTT.

This chain links TRBV28 with TRBJ2-4; a weak D match, TRBD2 (6 bases). The CDR3 sequence is 17 residues long. The V and J ends lost 4 bases and 8 bases respectively, with 24 bases between them. Germline assignment: CDR1 MDHEN and CDR2 SYDVKM. CDR3 nucleotide sequence: TGTGCCAGCAGTTACCACCCTTCTAGCGAGAGCACCTACATTCAGTACTTC. Translation: CASSYHPSSESTYIQYF.

This clonotype was observed a few times. The chain employs TRBV7-9 and TRBJ1-1; D might be TRBD1 (5 bases). The V end was cut by 1 base, the J end by 4 bases, with 10 bases between. CDR1 is SEHNR and CDR2 is FQNEAQ in the germline V gene (reference sequence). The CDR3 is 14 residues long. The CDR3 sequence: CASSLEGFGTEAFF. The CDR3 DNA follows: TGTGCCAGCAGCTTAGAGGGGTTCGGCACTGAAGCTTTCTTT.

This clonotype came up many times. The V gene is TRBV11-3, the J gene TRBJ2-3; D unclear. The length of the CDR3 is 14 residues. Germline lookup yields CDR1 SGHNT and CDR2 YENEEA. The V and J ends lost 5 bases and 4 bases respectively, with 13 bases between them. CDR3 sequence reads: CASSPPVDPDTQYF. CDR3 DNA sequence: TGTGCCAGCAGCCCGCCCGTGGACCCAGATACGCAGTATTTT.

This clonotype was recorded many times. The chain couples TRBV3-1 to TRBJ1-5; unclear D gene. This CDR3 region has 15 residues. The germline V gene encodes CDR1 LGHDT and CDR2 YNNKEL (reference sequence). V was trimmed by 0 bases and J by 1 base, leaving 7 bases between them. The CDR3, as DNA: TGTGCCAGCAGCCAAGATCCGGCAAGCAATCAGCCCCAGCATTTT. It specifies CASSQDPASNQPQHF.

This clonotype was picked up many times. The CDR3, as DNA: TGCGCCAGCAGGGGCGAGGACAAGAACACCGGGGAGCTGTTTTTT. Translation gives CASRGEDKNTGELFF. V gene TRBV5-1 combines with J gene TRBJ2-2, with a weak D call TRBD1 (5 bases). In germline, CDR1 is SGHRS, CDR2 YFSETQ. Trimming took off 5 bases at V and 1 base at J, with 12 bases between the two ends. The CDR3 loop spans 15 amino acids.

J is TRBJ2-3 and V is TRBV19; D unclear. The CDR3 runs to 13 residues. Per the germline V gene, CDR1 is LNHDA and CDR2 is SQIVND (reference sequence). The V and J ends lost 4 bases and 6 bases respectively, with 11 bases between them. In DNA form, the CDR3 reads TGTGCCAGTAGTACTAGTATGGCGGATACGCAGTATTTT. Encoded protein: CASSTSMADTQYF.

J is TRBJ2-7 and V is TRBV7-2; weak D call: TRBD1 (6 bases). The V gene lost 5 bases and the J gene lost 0 bases, with 14 bases spanning the gap. The germline V gene has CDR1 SGHTA and CDR2 FQGNSA. This CDR3 contains 15 residues. CDR3 DNA sequence: TGTGCCAGCAGCGCCGACAGGCACTTCTCCTACGAGCAGTACTTC. Protein product: CASSADRHFSYEQYF. Filled out from reference TRBV7-2 and TRBJ2-7, the complete variable domain reads GAGVSQSPSNKVTEKGKDVELRCDPISGHTALYWYRQSLGQGLEFLIYFQGNSAPDKSGLPSDRFSAERTGGSVSTLTIQRTQQEDSAVYLCASSADRHFSYEQYFGPGTRLTVT.

This clonotype was counted between two and nine times. This chain uses TRBV7-2 with TRBJ2-1, with D perhaps TRBD1 (6 bases). V gave up 3 bases and J gave up 7 bases, with 16 bases separating them. Germline assignment: CDR1 SGHTA and CDR2 FQGNSA. The CDR3 totals 15 residues. In DNA, the CDR3 is TGTGCCAGCAGCTTTACTGTGGGGGCTGGGAATGAGCAGTTCTTC. Translation: CASSFTVGAGNEQFF. The whole variable domain, filled in from reference TRBV7-2 and TRBJ2-1, reads GAGVSQSPSNKVTEKGKDVELRCDPISGHTALYWYRQSLGQGLEFLIYFQGNSAPDKSGLPSDRFSAERTGGSVSTLTIQRTQQEDSAVYLCASSFTVGAGNEQFFGPGTRLTVL.

There are many counts of this clonotype. CDR3 bases: TGTGCCAGCAGCCGTGATACTAGCACAGATACGCAGTATTTT. Its protein product is CASSRDTSTDTQYF. This sequence joins TRBV7-8 and TRBJ2-3; D remains ambiguous. This CDR3 is built from 14 residues. Trimming left V 5 bases short and J 0 bases short, with 9 bases between. Looked up from germline, CDR1 is SGHVS and CDR2 is FQNEAQ.

The chain is built from TRBV2 and TRBJ2-1, with D perhaps matching TRBD1 or TRBD2 (7 bases each). This CDR3 region has 15 residues. Deletions cut 6 bases from V and 3 bases from J, with 15 bases between. Germline-derived CDR1 and CDR2 are SNHLY and FYNNEI. The CDR3 DNA reads TGTGCCAGCAGGGGGGGGGGACAGATCTACAATGAGCAGTTCTTC. Translated: CASRGGGQIYNEQFF. Full variable domain (remainder filled in from reference TRBV2 and TRBJ2-1): EPEVTQTPSHQVTQMGQEVILRCVPISNHLYFYWYRQILGQKVEFLVSFYNNEISEKSEIFDDQFSVERPDGSNFTLKIRSTKLEDSAMYFCASRGGGQIYNEQFFGPGTRLTVL.

This rearrangement joins TRBV7-3 to TRBJ2-1, with D maybe TRBD2 (5 bases). Germline values: CDR1 SGHTA, CDR2 FQGTGA. Trimming removed 1 base from V and 3 bases from J, with 13 bases in between. CDR3 length: 16 residues. CDR3: CASSLMPAGGYNEQFF. Written as DNA, the CDR3 is TGTGCCAGCAGCTTAATGCCGGCAGGAGGCTACAATGAGCAGTTCTTC.

This clonotype was seen a handful of times. This chain connects TRBV5-1 to TRBJ1-5; D unclear. The length of the CDR3 is 15 residues. V shed 0 bases and J shed 5 bases, with 12 bases lying between them. The germline V gene has CDR1 SGHRS and CDR2 YFSETQ. CDR3 DNA: TGCGCCAGCAGCTTGGGGACGGGCGAGCATCAGCCCCAGCATTTT. It specifies CASSLGTGEHQPQHF.

This clonotype was detected ten times or more. This chain joins TRBV11-3 and TRBJ1-2; TRBD1 matches at 7 bases. The CDR3 length is 13 residues. V trimming: 5 bases; J trimming: 8 bases; junction bases outside the gene matches: 8. Germline V CDR1 and CDR2: SGHNT, YENEEA. The CDR3 DNA follows: TGTGCCAGCAGCCCGCGACAGGGTGGCGGCTACACCTTC. Translating gives CASSPRQGGGYTF.

This clonotype showed up just once. The chain recombines TRBV12-3 or TRBV12-4 with TRBJ2-1; 10 bases align to TRBD1. This CDR3 has 14 residues. Trimming removed 7 bases from V and 4 bases from J; junction bases left unmatched: 4. CDR3 DNA sequence: TGTGCCAGCACCGGGGACAGGGGTTACAATGAGCAGTTCTTC. Translated, it gives CASTGDRGYNEQFF.

J is TRBJ2-1 and V is TRBV18; 8 positions agree with TRBD2. CDR1 and CDR2 (germline): KGHSH, LQKENI. This CDR3 comprises 16 residues. Germline trimming cut 6 bases from V and 0 bases from J; bases unmatched to any gene: 7. CDR3 residues: CASSETSGSSYNEQFF. In DNA, the CDR3 is TGTGCCAGCTCGGAAACTAGCGGAAGCTCCTACAATGAGCAGTTCTTC.

About this clonotype: A read error may account for a junction end that differs from germline. This chain connects TRBV30 to TRBJ1-2; 9 bases are shared with TRBD1. Per the germline V gene, CDR1 is GTSNPN and CDR2 is SVGIG (reference sequence). The CDR3 is 13 residues long. CDR3 sequence (DNA): TGTGCCTGGATGGGACAGGGTTTTGGAGGCTACGCCTTC. Translating gives CAWMGQGFGGYAF.

This clonotype was observed at least ten times. The chain has TRBV29-1 and TRBJ1-3; possible D gene TRBD1, 6 bases. V lost 0 bases and J lost 0, with 12 bases in between. There are 16 residues in the CDR3. CDR1 is SQVTM, CDR2 ANQGSEA, per germline. CDR3: CSVEDYRALSGNTIYF. The CDR3 nucleotides are TGCAGCGTTGAAGACTACAGGGCGCTCTCTGGAAACACCATATATTTT. The whole variable domain, filled in from reference TRBV29-1 and TRBJ1-3, reads SAVISQKPSRDICQRGTSLTIQCQVDSQVTMMFWYRQQPGQSLTLIATANQGSEATYESGFVIDKFPISRPNLTFSTLTVSNMSPEDSSIYLCSVEDYRALSGNTIYFGEGSWLTVV.

This clonotype has only a few counts. This chain uses TRBV11-3 with TRBJ1-1; D not certain. V was clipped by 5 bases and J by 7 bases, with 14 bases between them. CDR1 SGHNT and CDR2 YENEEA come from the germline V gene. This CDR3 contains 13 residues. In DNA, the CDR3 is TGTGCCAGCAGCCACGGGTCCACGTATGAAGCTTTCTTT. It yields the protein CASSHGSTYEAFF.

A few counts support this clonotype. The chain is built from TRBV10-3 and TRBJ1-1; a possible D gene is TRBD1 (6 bases). The V and J ends lost 6 bases and 4 bases respectively, with 12 bases between them. CDR3 length: 13 residues. In germline, CDR1 is ENHRY, CDR2 SYGVKD. The CDR3 sequence is CAIRSQGSTEAFF. CDR3 sequence (DNA): TGTGCCATCAGGAGTCAGGGGAGCACTGAAGCTTTCTTT.